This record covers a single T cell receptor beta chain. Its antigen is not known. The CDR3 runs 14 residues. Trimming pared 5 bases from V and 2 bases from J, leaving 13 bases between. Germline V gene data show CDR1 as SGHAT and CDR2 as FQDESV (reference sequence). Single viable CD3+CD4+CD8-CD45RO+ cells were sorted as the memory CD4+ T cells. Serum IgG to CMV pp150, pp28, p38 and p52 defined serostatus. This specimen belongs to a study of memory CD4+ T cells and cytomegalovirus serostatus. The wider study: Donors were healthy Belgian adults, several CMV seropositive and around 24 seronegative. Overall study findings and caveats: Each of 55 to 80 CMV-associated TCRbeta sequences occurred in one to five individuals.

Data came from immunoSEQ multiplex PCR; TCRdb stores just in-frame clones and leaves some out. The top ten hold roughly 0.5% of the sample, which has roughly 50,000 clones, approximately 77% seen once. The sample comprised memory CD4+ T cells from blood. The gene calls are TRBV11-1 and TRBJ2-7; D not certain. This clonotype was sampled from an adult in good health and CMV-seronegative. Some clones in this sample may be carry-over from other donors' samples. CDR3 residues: CASSQPQRAYEQYF. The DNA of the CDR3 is TGTGCCAGCAGCCAGCCCCAACGGGCCTACGAGCAGTACTTC.